Listed here are 25 T cell receptor beta chains from one sample, sequenced in a study of T cell responses to AZD1222 COVID-19 vaccine. This table comes from immunoSEQ multiplex PCR, and its TCRdb copy is limited to in-frame clones, with some not included. The data show some 150,000 clones, with approximately 91% seen just once and approximately 5.1% held by the top ten. The sequenced sample was peripheral blood, obtained 28 days after the second dose of the MenACWY control vaccine. These receptors all stem from an adult who received the MenACWY meningococcal vaccine as a control.

CDR3 residues: CASSLMRTDSNQPQHF. The CDR3 DNA sequence: TGTGCCAGCAGTTTAATGAGGACAGATAGCAATCAGCCCCAGCATTTT. This chain links TRBV2 with TRBJ1-5, with a tentative D call TRBD1 (6 bases). The CDR3 length is 16 residues. The V gene's germline CDR1 is SNHLY and CDR2 FYNNEI. Trimming took off 5 bases at V and 0 bases at J, with 14 bases between the two ends.

The rearrangement links TRBV6-5 to TRBJ1-2, with D possibly being TRBD1 (5 bases). This CDR3 has 14 amino acids. Germline CDR1 MNHEY, CDR2 SVGAGI. Trimming removed 6 bases from V and 4 bases from J, with 15 bases in between. CDR3 DNA sequence: TGTGCCAGCAGACCCGGGACTGCGATCTATGGCTACACCTTC. Protein: CASRPGTAIYGYTF.

J is TRBJ1-1 and V is TRBV5-4; perhaps TRBD1 as D (5 bases). Germline CDR1 is SGHNT and CDR2 is YYREEE (reference sequence). With 4 bases removed from V and 3 bases from J, the gap between germline ends came to 7 bases. The CDR3 covers 12 residues. The CDR3 DNA follows: TGTGCCAGCAGCCTAGGGGACACTGAAGCTTTCTTT. This translates into CASSLGDTEAFF. Drawing the rest from reference TRBV5-4 and TRBJ1-1, the complete variable domain is ETGVTQSPTHLIKTRGQQVTLRCSSQSGHNTVSWYQQALGQGPQFIFQYYREEENGRGNFPPRFSGLQFPNYSSELNVNALELDDSALYLCASSLGDTEAFFGQGTRLTVV.

The chain recombines TRBV11-2 with TRBJ1-1; D might be TRBD1 (5 bases). V shed 5 bases and J shed 4 bases, with 17 bases lying between them. CDR1 is SGHAT and CDR2 is FQNNGV in the germline V gene. The CDR3 runs to 15 residues. The CDR3 nucleotides are TGTGCCAGCAGCCCCCGGCTGGGGGTCGGCACTGAAGCTTTCTTT. This codes for CASSPRLGVGTEAFF.

This chain uses TRBV4-1 with TRBJ2-3; D ambiguous. The germline V gene has CDR1 MGHRA and CDR2 YSYEKL. This CDR3 region has 15 residues. Trimming removed 3 bases from V and 6 bases from J, with 16 bases in between. This CDR3 reads CASSHSPVARDTQYF. CDR3 nucleotides: TGCGCCAGCAGCCATTCCCCCGTCGCCAGGGATACGCAGTATTTT.

This chain links TRBV29-1 with TRBJ2-2, with 9 bases that match TRBD2. Germline-derived CDR1 and CDR2 are SQVTM and ANQGSEA. The V gene end was trimmed by 1 base and the J gene end by 1 base; junction bases not matched to a gene: 1. The CDR3 extends over 15 amino acids. CDR3 coding DNA: TGCAGCGTTGAAGGACTAGCGGAGAACACCGGGGAGCTGTTTTTT. Its protein is CSVEGLAENTGELFF.

The V call is TRBV7-2, the J call TRBJ2-3; 7 nucleotides agree with TRBD2. The germline CDR1 and CDR2 sequences are SGHTA and FQGNSA. This CDR3 contains 17 residues. With V trimmed by 4 bases and J by 0 bases, 10 bases remained unmatched. The CDR3, as DNA: TGTGCCAGCAGCTCGCTTCCCCTAGCGGTTAGCACAGATACGCAGTATTTT. Its translation is CASSSLPLAVSTDTQYF. Full variable domain (outside the CDR3, taken from reference TRBV7-2 and TRBJ2-3): GAGVSQSPSNKVTEKGKDVELRCDPISGHTALYWYRQSLGQGLEFLIYFQGNSAPDKSGLPSDRFSAERTGGSVSTLTIQRTQQEDSAVYLCASSSLPLAVSTDTQYFGPGTRLTVL.

The J gene is TRBJ1-1, the V gene TRBV29-1; D not certain. The germline CDR1 and CDR2 sequences are SQVTM and ANQGSEA. CDR3 length equals 13 residues. V was pared by 3 bases and J by 1 base, with 9 bases between. The CDR3 spells CSVEDDGNTEAFF. CDR3 DNA sequence: TGCAGCGTTGAGGACGATGGGAACACTGAAGCTTTCTTT.

The gene calls are TRBV21-1 and TRBJ2-1; the table calls TRBD2, which could not be checked here. TRBV21-1 is a known pseudogene. This CDR3 contains 13 residues. Here the CDR3 reads CAPGTTAYNEQFF. CDR3 bases: TGTGCCCCAGGGACTACGGCCTACAATGAGCAGTTCTTC.

The rearrangement links TRBV24-1 to TRBJ1-5, with a tentative D call TRBD1 (5 bases). V gave up 5 bases and J gave up 4 bases, with 14 bases separating them. CDR3 length: 15 residues. Germline CDR1 KGHDR, CDR2 SFDVKD. The CDR3 nucleotides read TGTGCCACCAGTGTCGGGGCAGGGTATAATCAGCCCCAGCATTTT. Protein: CATSVGAGYNQPQHF.

The chain carries TRBV5-1 and TRBJ2-4, with 8 positions matching TRBD1. CDR3 length: 13 residues. Looked up from germline, CDR1 is SGHRS and CDR2 is YFSETQ. V trimming: 4 bases; J trimming: 7 bases; junction bases outside the gene matches: 4. This chain's CDR3 is CASSPGQANIQYF. The CDR3 DNA sequence: TGCGCCAGCAGCCCGGGACAGGCTAACATTCAGTACTTC.

This chain links TRBV6-1 with TRBJ2-7; D uncertain. The CDR3 runs to 15 residues. From germline, CDR1 is MNHNS and CDR2 SASEGT. V shed 0 bases and J shed 2 bases, with 11 bases lying between them. The CDR3 here is CASSEAWVTTYEQYF. As DNA, the CDR3 is TGTGCCAGCAGTGAAGCGTGGGTTACAACCTACGAGCAGTACTTC.

The chain combines TRBV2 with TRBJ1-5, with 10 bases identical to TRBD1. CDR3 length: 15 amino acids. V lost 6 bases and J lost 4; bases outside the gene matches: 6. Germline lookup yields CDR1 SNHLY and CDR2 FYNNEI. The chain's CDR3 is CASRNRTGGNQPQHF. For the CDR3, the DNA is TGTGCCAGCAGGAACCGGACAGGGGGTAATCAGCCCCAGCATTTT.

The chain couples TRBV5-1 to TRBJ2-3; 11 nucleotides align to TRBD2. CDR3 size: 17 residues. Germline V gene lookup returns CDR1 SGHRS and CDR2 YFSETQ. V shed 5 bases and J 0 bases; nucleotides not matched to a gene: 8. Here the CDR3 reads CASRVAGGPGSTDTQYF. For the CDR3, the DNA is TGCGCCAGCAGGGTAGCGGGAGGGCCGGGGAGCACAGATACGCAGTATTTT.

This chain links TRBV2 with TRBJ1-5; D gene uncertain. Per the germline V gene, CDR1 is SNHLY and CDR2 is FYNNEI. V dropped 6 bases and J dropped 6 bases, with 15 bases sitting between them. The CDR3 extends over 14 amino acids. CDR3 sequence reads: CASSPTVGRQPQHF. The CDR3 DNA is TGTGCCAGCAGCCCGACGGTTGGTCGTCAGCCCCAGCATTTT.

This clone showed up just a few times. The rearrangement links TRBV6-5 to TRBJ2-7; the D is unclear. This CDR3 comprises 15 residues. The V end lost 2 bases, the J end lost 0 bases, and 11 bases lay between the germline ends. Germline V gene sequence: CDR1 MNHEY, CDR2 SVGAGI. The CDR3 bases are TGTGCCAGCAGTTACGCGCCATCCCGCTCCTACGAGCAGTACTTC. This sequence encodes CASSYAPSRSYEQYF.

The chain combines TRBV7-2 with TRBJ2-5, with unresolved D. The CDR3 has 14 amino acids. Per the germline V gene, CDR1 is SGHTA and CDR2 is FQGNSA. V lost 0 bases, J lost 5 bases, and 10 bases lay in between. CDR3 DNA sequence: TGTGCCAGCAGCTTAGCGGTTAATTCCGAGACCCAGTACTTC. Its protein is CASSLAVNSETQYF.

The chain joins TRBV11-3 to TRBJ1-1; possibly TRBD1 for D (5 bases). There are 14 residues in the CDR3. Germline CDR1 SGHNT, CDR2 YENEEA. Trimming took 5 bases from V and 8 from J, leaving 18 bases between them. Written as DNA, the CDR3 is TGTGCCAGCAGCGCCAACGGGACGGCAGTAGAAGCTTTCTTT. It translates to CASSANGTAVEAFF. Supplemented by reference TRBV11-3 and TRBJ1-1, the full variable domain reads EAGVVQSPRYKIIEKKQPVAFWCNPISGHNTLYWYLQNLGQGPELLIRYENEEAVDDSQLPKDRFSAERLKGVDSTLKIQPAELGDSAVYLCASSANGTAVEAFFGQGTRLTVV.

The V and J genes are TRBV6-2 or TRBV6-3 and TRBJ2-5, with 7 bases that match TRBD2. Germline trimming cut 4 bases from V and 4 bases from J; bases unmatched to any gene: 9. Germline CDR1 and CDR2: MNHEY and SVGEGT. The CDR3 sequence is 15 residues long. CDR3 in DNA: TGTGCCAGCAGTTGGACGGCGGGGGTTCGAGAGACCCAGTACTTC. Translation: CASSWTAGVRETQYF.

The chain has TRBV12-3 or TRBV12-4 and TRBJ2-3, with D unresolved. This CDR3 region has 11 residues. Deletions cut 4 bases from V and 5 bases from J, with 4 bases between. The CDR3 here is CASSSRDTQYF. CDR3 DNA sequence: TGTGCCAGCAGTTCGAGAGATACGCAGTATTTT.

This chain joins TRBV7-3 and TRBJ2-5; D gene uncertain. The CDR3 runs to 14 residues. The V end lost 4 bases, the J end lost 4 bases, and 13 bases lay between the germline ends. Germline CDR1 is SGHTA and CDR2 is FQGTGA. The CDR3 DNA reads TGTGCCAGCAGCTCCGGTCCCTCGGGAGAGACCCAGTACTTC. It yields the protein CASSSGPSGETQYF.

This clone was seen a single time. The same CDR3 arises from other DNA sequences in this sample as well. The chain couples TRBV7-3 to TRBJ2-3; possible D gene TRBD1, 6 bases. Deletions cut 2 bases from V and 3 bases from J, with 9 bases between. Germline V gene sequence: CDR1 SGHTA, CDR2 FQGTGA. The CDR3 is 14 amino acids. The CDR3 region has the DNA TGTGCCAGCAGCTTAGGACAGACGACAGATACGCAGTATTTT. This encodes CASSLGQTTDTQYF.

This chain joins TRBV6-2 or TRBV6-3 and TRBJ1-5; D is possibly TRBD1 (6 bases). This CDR3 spans 16 amino acids. Germline-derived CDR1 and CDR2 are MNHEY and SVGEGT. Trimming shortened V by 6 bases and J by 0 bases, and 15 bases separated the two germline ends. DNA for the CDR3: TGTGCCAGCAGCCTTTTCGGACAGTTTAGCAATCAGCCCCAGCATTTT. This translates into CASSLFGQFSNQPQHF.

The chain uses TRBV19 and TRBJ2-3, with TRBD2 matching 9 bases. The CDR3 sequence is 15 residues long. Trimming removed 7 bases from V and 0 bases from J; junction bases left unmatched: 5. Per the germline V gene, CDR1 is LNHDA and CDR2 is SQIVND (reference sequence). CDR3 in amino acids: CASIDLAGSTDTQYF. CDR3 nucleotides: TGTGCCAGTATCGATCTAGCGGGGAGCACAGATACGCAGTATTTT.

The rearrangement joins TRBV18 to TRBJ1-1, with D tentatively TRBD1 (6 bases). With 3 bases removed from V and 1 base from J, the gap between germline ends came to 12 bases. This CDR3 has 15 residues. CDR1 KGHSH and CDR2 LQKENI come from the germline V gene. CDR3 DNA: TGTGCCAGCTCACCCACATGGACAGAGAACACTGAAGCTTTCTTT. As protein: CASSPTWTENTEAFF.